Listed here is a single T cell receptor beta chain. V lost 3 bases and J lost 2, with 14 bases in between. The CDR3 runs 15 residues. The V gene's germline CDR1 is LNHDA and CDR2 SQIVND (reference sequence). Survey-level immunoSEQ sequencing profiled the TCR beta repertoire. Method: immunoSEQ multiplex PCR; TCRdb's copy keeps in-frame clones and lacks some. The data hold tens of thousands of clones, with 85% to 95% observed a single time. The rearrangement uses TRBV19 and TRBJ2-7; tentatively, D is TRBD1 or TRBD2 (6 bases each). The clonotype comes from a middle-aged man with rheumatoid arthritis. Specimen: PBMCs. Written as DNA, the CDR3 is TGTGCCAGTAGTATCGACAGGCGGGAAACCTACGAGCAGTACTTC. Translating gives CASSIDRRETYEQYF.